The clone carrying this T cell receptor (beta chain) was detected a few times. Its antigen remains unidentified. This entry comes from a study of CD8+ T cells in alopecia areata. The V gene lost 4 bases and the J gene lost 4 bases, with 8 bases spanning the gap. The CDR3 runs to 12 residues. The germline V gene has CDR1 SQVTM and CDR2 ANQGSEA. As the sequencing template, cDNA was produced by extracting RNA and reverse transcribing it. Libraries were prepared by immunoSEQ multiplex PCR; TCRdb keeps only in-frame clonotypes and omits some of them. The profile covers about 110,000 clones, with 45% to 70% appearing a single time and 20% to 25% taken by the ten largest. Study-wide results and limits: Lesional scalp, especially alopecia totalis/universalis, showed higher clonality than normal scalp.

The genes are TRBV29-1 and TRBJ2-1; D is unclear. Sequenced: CD8+ T cells sorted from blood. The source of this sequence is a human donor in good health. The CDR3 DNA reads as TGCAGCGTTGTGTCAGAATACAATGAGCAGTTCTTC. This codes for CSVVSEYNEQFF.